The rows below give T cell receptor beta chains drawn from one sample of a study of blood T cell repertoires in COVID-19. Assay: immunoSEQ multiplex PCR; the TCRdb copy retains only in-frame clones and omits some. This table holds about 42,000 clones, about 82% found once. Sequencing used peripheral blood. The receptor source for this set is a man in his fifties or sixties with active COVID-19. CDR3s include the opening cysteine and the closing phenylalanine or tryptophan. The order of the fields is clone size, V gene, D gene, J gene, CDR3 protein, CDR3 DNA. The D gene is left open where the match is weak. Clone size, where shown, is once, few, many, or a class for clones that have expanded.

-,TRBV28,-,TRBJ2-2,CASSGPRTRGTGELFF,TGTGCCAGCAGTGGCCCCCGTACCCGAGGGACCGGGGAGCTGTTTTTT
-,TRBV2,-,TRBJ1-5,CASSGGQNQPQHF,TGTGCCAGCAGCGGGGGGCAAAATCAGCCCCAGCATTTT
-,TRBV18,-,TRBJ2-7,CASSQSGFSYEQYF,TGTGCCAGCTCTCAAAGCGGGTTCTCCTACGAGCAGTACTTC
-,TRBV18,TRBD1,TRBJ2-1,CASSRGQGYGDEQFF,TGTGCCAGCTCACGGGGACAGGGGTATGGCGATGAGCAGTTCTTC
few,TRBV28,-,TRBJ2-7,CASTPLGSPYEQYF,TGTGCCAGCACCCCTCTGGGCAGCCCCTACGAGCAGTACTTC
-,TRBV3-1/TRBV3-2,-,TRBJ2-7,CASSPRTAAAYEQYF,TGTGCCAGCAGCCCCCGGACAGCAGCAGCCTACGAGCAGTACTTC
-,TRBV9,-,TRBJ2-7,CASSPATGGIYEQYF,TGTGCCAGCAGCCCCGCGACCGGCGGGATCTACGAGCAGTACTTC
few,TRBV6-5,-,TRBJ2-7,CASSYRSDRPYEQYF,TGTGCCAGCAGTTACCGATCGGACAGACCCTACGAGCAGTACTTC
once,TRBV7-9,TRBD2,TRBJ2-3,CASSWTSGPQDTQYF,TGTGCCAGCAGCTGGACTAGCGGTCCGCAGGATACGCAGTATTTT
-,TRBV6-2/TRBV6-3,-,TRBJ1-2,CASSSRAGYGYTF,TGTGCCAGCAGTTCCAGGGCAGGCTATGGCTACACCTTC
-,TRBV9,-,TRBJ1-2,CASSANLVRGNGYTF,TGTGCCAGCAGCGCGAACCTCGTCAGGGGAAATGGCTACACCTTC
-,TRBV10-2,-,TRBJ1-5,CASSDLPRGGNQPQHF,TGCGCCAGCAGTGATCTCCCCAGGGGTGGCAATCAGCCCCAGCATTTT
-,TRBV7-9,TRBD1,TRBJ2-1,CASSLGGTAPYNEQFF,TGTGCCAGCAGCTTAGGGGGGACAGCCCCCTACAATGAGCAGTTCTTC
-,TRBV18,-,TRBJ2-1,CASSPKTASYNEQFF,TGTGCCAGCTCACCAAAGACTGCCTCCTACAATGAGCAGTTCTTC
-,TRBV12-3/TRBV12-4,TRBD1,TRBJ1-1,CASSQGTASEAFF,TGTGCCAGCAGTCAGGGGACAGCTTCTGAAGCTTTCTTT
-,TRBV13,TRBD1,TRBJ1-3,CASSARLPGGSGNTIYF,TGTGCCAGCAGCGCCCGTTTGCCAGGGGGCTCTGGAAACACCATATATTTT
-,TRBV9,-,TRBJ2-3,CASSVTSQSTDTQYF,TGTGCCAGCAGCGTAACTAGCCAAAGCACAGATACGCAGTATTTT
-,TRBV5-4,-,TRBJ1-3,CASSPGGGGNTIYF,TGTGCCAGCAGCCCGGGGGGCGGAGGAAACACCATATATTTT
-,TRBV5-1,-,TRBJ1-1,CASSLLPDTEAFF,TGCGCCAGCAGCTTGCTACCGGACACTGAAGCTTTCTTT
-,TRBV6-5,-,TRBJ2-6,CASFPAAGANVLTF,TGTGCCAGCTTCCCTGCGGCTGGGGCCAACGTCCTGACTTTC
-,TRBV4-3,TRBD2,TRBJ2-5,CASSPIAGAEETQYF,TGCGCCAGCAGCCCCATAGCGGGAGCAGAAGAGACCCAGTACTTC
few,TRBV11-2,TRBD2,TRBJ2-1,CASTPWGGAANEQFF,TGTGCCAGCACCCCTTGGGGGGGAGCGGCCAATGAGCAGTTCTTC
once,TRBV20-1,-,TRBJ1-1,CSASRGTEAFF,TGCAGTGCTAGTCGGGGGACTGAAGCTTTCTTT
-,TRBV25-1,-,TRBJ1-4,CASSDRVNEKLFF,TGTGCCAGCAGTGACAGGGTCAATGAAAAACTGTTTTTT
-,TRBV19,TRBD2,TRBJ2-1,CASSSLAGVRNEQFF,TGTGCCAGTAGTAGCCTAGCGGGAGTGCGTAATGAGCAGTTCTTC
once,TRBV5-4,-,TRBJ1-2,CASSLPGGGYTF,TGTGCCAGCAGCTTGCCCGGGGGTGGCTACACCTTC
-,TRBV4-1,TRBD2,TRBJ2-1,CASSQVGGGSNEQFF,TGCGCCAGCAGCCAGGTGGGGGGAGGGTCCAATGAGCAGTTCTTC
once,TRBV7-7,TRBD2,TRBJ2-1,CASSLELAGVARQFF,TGTGCCAGCAGCTTAGAACTAGCGGGAGTTGCCAGACAGTTCTTC
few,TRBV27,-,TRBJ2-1,CASSLQAEGNEQFF,TGTGCCAGCAGTTTACAAGCGGAGGGGAATGAGCAGTTCTTC
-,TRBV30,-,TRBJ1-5,CAWSPDNNQPQHF,TGTGCCTGGAGTCCGGACAACAATCAGCCCCAGCATTTT
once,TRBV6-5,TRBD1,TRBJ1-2,CASNSRTGPYGYTF,TGTGCCAGCAATTCACGGACAGGGCCATATGGCTACACCTTC
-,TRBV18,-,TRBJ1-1,CASSPRDKQNTEAFF,TGTGCCAGCTCACCACGCGACAAACAGAACACTGAAGCTTTCTTT
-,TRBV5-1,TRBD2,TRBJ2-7,CASSLASGRPREQYF,TGCGCCAGCAGCTTGGCTAGCGGGAGGCCTCGCGAGCAGTACTTC
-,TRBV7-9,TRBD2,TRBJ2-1,CASSLNQGQRGGINEQFF,TGTGCCAGCAGCCTAAACCAGGGCCAGCGGGGTGGAATCAATGAGCAGTTCTTC
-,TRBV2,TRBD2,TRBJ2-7,CASRSGSASYEQYF,TGTGCCAGCAGGAGCGGGAGTGCATCCTACGAGCAGTACTTC
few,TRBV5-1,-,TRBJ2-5,CASSLSLQETQYF,TGCGCCAGCAGCTTGTCCCTACAAGAGACCCAGTACTTC
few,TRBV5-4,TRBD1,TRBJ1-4,CASSSARGATNEKLFF,TGTGCCAGCAGCTCGGCCAGGGGGGCAACTAATGAAAAACTGTTTTTT
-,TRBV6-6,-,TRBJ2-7,CASSDRQSSYEQYF,TGTGCCAGCAGTGACCGACAGAGCTCCTACGAGCAGTACTTC
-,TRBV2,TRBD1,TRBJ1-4,CASSPGTANEKLFF,TGTGCCAGCAGTCCCGGGACAGCTAATGAAAAACTGTTTTTT
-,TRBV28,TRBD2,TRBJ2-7,CASSPPGLAYEQYF,TGTGCCAGCAGTCCACCGGGACTAGCTTACGAGCAGTACTTC
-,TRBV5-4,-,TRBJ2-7,CASSSPGGGVYEQYF,TGTGCCAGCAGCTCCCCTGGAGGCGGGGTCTACGAGCAGTACTTC
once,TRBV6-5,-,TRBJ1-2,CASSYGGGYTF,TGTGCCAGCAGTTATGGGGGCGGCTACACCTTC
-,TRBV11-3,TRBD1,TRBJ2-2,CASSPSPGTGFDGELFF,TGTGCCAGCAGCCCTTCCCCCGGGACAGGGTTTGACGGGGAGCTGTTTTTT
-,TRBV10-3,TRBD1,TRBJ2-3,CAIMPGQSSSTDTQYF,TGTGCCATCATGCCGGGACAGAGTTCCAGCACAGATACGCAGTATTTT
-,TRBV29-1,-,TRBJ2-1,CSVSHSGLAQGDEQFF,TGCAGCGTCTCCCACTCCGGCTTGGCACAGGGCGATGAGCAGTTCTTC
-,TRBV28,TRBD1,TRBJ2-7,CASSLSQGAYEQYF,TGTGCCAGCAGTTTATCACAGGGGGCATACGAGCAGTACTTC
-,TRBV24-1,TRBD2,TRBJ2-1,CATSETSPGSDNEQFF,TGTGCCACCAGTGAGACTAGCCCCGGGTCGGACAATGAGCAGTTCTTC
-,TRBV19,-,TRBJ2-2,CASMLTLKGAGELFF,TGTGCCAGTATGTTGACCCTCAAGGGGGCCGGGGAGCTGTTTTTT
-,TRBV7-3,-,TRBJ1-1,CASKGNNLNTEAFF,TGTGCCAGCAAGGGGAACAACCTGAACACTGAAGCTTTCTTT
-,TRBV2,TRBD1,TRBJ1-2,CASRLDRALYGYTF,TGTGCCAGCAGGCTGGACAGGGCCCTCTATGGCTACACCTTC
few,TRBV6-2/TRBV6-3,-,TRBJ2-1,CASSYSRGINNEQFF,TGTGCCAGCAGTTACTCGAGGGGGATCAACAATGAGCAGTTCTTC